Following are 10 T cell receptor beta chains from one sample sequenced in a study of blood T cell repertoires in COVID-19. Clones were sequenced by immunoSEQ multiplex PCR, and TCRdb holds only the in-frame ones, with some missing. The sample lists hundreds of thousands of clones, roughly nine tenths occurring once. Sequencing was carried out using peripheral blood. All receptors come from a middle-aged man with acute or convalescent COVID-19.

This rearrangement joins TRBV9 to TRBJ2-1; D unresolved. The CDR3 totals 17 residues. The V gene's germline CDR1 is SGDLS and CDR2 YYNGEE. V lost 6 bases, J lost 0 bases, and 19 bases lay in between. The CDR3 region has the DNA TGTGCCAGCACCTCCTTCCCTGGCACAAACTCCTACAATGAGCAGTTCTTC. Its translation: CASTSFPGTNSYNEQFF.

With respect to this clone: One end of the junction does not line up with germline, which may come from a read error. The V gene is TRBV18, the J gene TRBJ1-1, with TRBD1 matching 9 bases. CDR1 is KGHSH and CDR2 is LQKENI in the germline V gene. The CDR3 extends over 14 amino acids. CDR3 residues: CASSPGQGNPEAFF. The CDR3 DNA follows: TGTGCCAGCTCACCCGGACAGGGGAACCCTGAAGCTTTCTTT.

The chain links TRBV6-5 to TRBJ1-6, with a tentative D call TRBD1 (6 bases). The CDR3 loop spans 15 amino acids. V was cut by 4 bases and J by 9 bases, with 16 bases left in between. Germline V gene sequence: CDR1 MNHEY, CDR2 SVGAGI. The chain's CDR3 is CASSSRDNSTSPLHF. The CDR3 DNA reads TGTGCCAGCAGTTCCCGGGACAACTCTACTTCACCCCTCCACTTT.

V and J are TRBV30 and TRBJ1-2; TRBD1 is a possible D gene (5 bases). The ends were cut back, 4 bases at V and 5 bases at J, with 8 bases in the middle. Germline loops: CDR1 GTSNPN, CDR2 SVGIG (reference sequence). The CDR3 has 11 amino acids. CDR3 in DNA: TGTGCCTGGACGACAGATTATGGCTACACCTTC. The encoded protein is CAWTTDYGYTF.

The J gene is TRBJ1-1, the V gene TRBV6-2 or TRBV6-3; D gene uncertain. V gave up 4 bases and J gave up 5 bases, with 14 bases separating them. Germline CDR1 and CDR2: MNHEY and SVGEGT. The CDR3 has 14 amino acids. The CDR3: CASSLDGDVTEAFF. The CDR3 DNA reads TGTGCCAGCAGTTTGGACGGGGATGTGACTGAAGCTTTCTTT.

This clone has only one observation. The genes are TRBV19 and TRBJ2-3; D unresolved. Between the trimmed V and J ends, which lost 3 bases and 2 bases, there was a span of 9 bases. CDR1 and CDR2 from the germline V gene are LNHDA and SQIVND (reference sequence). CDR3 length: 14 amino acids. The CDR3 DNA sequence: TGTGCCAGTAGTATGAACAGAAACACAGATACGCAGTATTTT. It yields the protein CASSMNRNTDTQYF.

In its sample, this clone was seen once. The rearrangement links TRBV18 to TRBJ2-7; D is perhaps TRBD2 (5 bases). CDR3 length equals 14 residues. Trimming shortened V by 3 bases and J by 0 bases, and 9 bases separated the two germline ends. In germline, CDR1 is KGHSH, CDR2 LQKENI. In nucleotides, the CDR3 is TGTGCCAGCTCACCCTCGGGGAACTCCTACGAGCAGTACTTC. This gives the protein CASSPSGNSYEQYF.

The V gene is TRBV4-1, the J gene TRBJ2-2; 7 bases match TRBD2. This CDR3 region has 16 residues. Germline CDR1 is MGHRA and CDR2 is YSYEKL. V lost 1 base and J lost 0; bases outside the gene matches: 2. The CDR3 region has the DNA TGCGCCAGCAGCCAAGGGGAGGGGACGAACACCGGGGAGCTGTTTTTT. Translating it yields CASSQGEGTNTGELFF.

The chain has TRBV27 and TRBJ1-2, with 10 bases identical to TRBD1. Germline assignment: CDR1 MNHEY and CDR2 SMNVEV (reference sequence). The CDR3 loop spans 13 amino acids. J gave up 7 bases and V 8 bases, and 7 bases lay outside the gene matches. CDR3 nucleotide sequence: TGTGCCAGCGGGACAGGGGTGGGTCTTGGCTACACCTTC. Translation gives CASGTGVGLGYTF.

The J gene is TRBJ1-3, the V gene TRBV19; D unresolved. Germline CDR1 LNHDA, CDR2 SQIVND (reference sequence). CDR3 length equals 15 residues. Trimming removed 3 bases at V and 0 bases at J, with 9 bases between. The CDR3 DNA is TGTGCCAGTAGTATGTTCGGTAGCTCTGGAAACACCATATATTTT. Its protein product is CASSMFGSSGNTIYF.